The 14 T cell receptor beta chains below all came from one sample that was sequenced in a study of cytomegalovirus exposure and HLA in healthy donors. The PCR employed 60 Vbeta primers together with 13 Jbeta primers. TCRdb's copy holds only in-frame clones and misses some; the assay was immunoSEQ multiplex PCR. Among approximately 180,000 clones listed, roughly 81% were seen once. The sample comprised PBMCs. The receptors here all came from a young woman in good health and CMV-seropositive.

The chain recombines TRBV7-9 with TRBJ2-3; 10 positions agree with TRBD2. V gave up 6 bases and J gave up 6 bases; unmatched junction bases: 9. Germline CDR1 and CDR2: SEHNR and FQNEAQ (reference sequence). CDR3 length: 15 amino acids. CDR3 loop: CASSTLAGFFDTQYF. CDR3 coding DNA: TGTGCCAGCAGTACACTAGCGGGGTTTTTTGATACGCAGTATTTT. The variable domain in full, with the rest retrieved from reference TRBV7-9 and TRBJ2-3, is DTGVSQNPRHKITKRGQNVTFRCDPISEHNRLYWYRQTLGQGPEFLTYFQNEAQLEKSRLLSDRFSAERPKGSFSTLEIQRTEQGDSAMYLCASSTLAGFFDTQYFGPGTRLTVL.

The gene calls are TRBV10-3 and TRBJ1-2, with 10 nucleotides matching TRBD1. Germline loops: CDR1 ENHRY, CDR2 SYGVKD. With V trimmed by 3 bases and J by 6 bases, 4 bases remained unmatched. The CDR3 runs to 14 residues. The CDR3 loop is CAISELTGGDGYTF. The CDR3 nucleotides are TGTGCCATCAGTGAACTGACAGGGGGCGATGGCTACACCTTC.

V usage is TRBV11-3 and J usage is TRBJ2-7; the match to TRBD1 covers 10 bases. From germline, CDR1 is SGHNT and CDR2 YENEEA. The CDR3 spans 15 residues. V lost 4 bases to trimming and J lost 7 bases; unmatched junction nucleotides: 10. CDR3 region: CASSSGVPGQGEQYF. In DNA, the CDR3 is TGTGCCAGCAGCTCAGGGGTTCCGGGACAGGGGGAGCAGTACTTC.

This chain connects TRBV6-5 to TRBJ1-2; D possibly corresponds to TRBD1 (5 bases). The CDR3 sequence is 13 residues long. The germline gives CDR1 MNHEY, CDR2 SVGAGI. The V gene lost 6 bases and the J gene lost 8 bases, with 16 bases spanning the gap. This CDR3 is CASSIRESGGYTF. The CDR3 coding sequence is TGTGCCAGCAGCATCAGGGAATCGGGCGGCTACACCTTC.

The table lists this clone with a count of one. The rearrangement joins TRBV5-1 to TRBJ2-2, with D possibly TRBD1 on 6 matching bases. The germline CDR1 and CDR2 sequences are SGHRS and YFSETQ. The V end was cut by 6 bases, the J end by 0 bases, with 9 bases between. CDR3 length: 14 residues. CDR3 region: CASTGQTNTGELFF. As DNA, the CDR3 is TGCGCCAGCACTGGACAGACGAACACCGGGGAGCTGTTTTTT.

The chain recombines TRBV5-1 with TRBJ1-2; 9 positions agree with TRBD1. V lost 0 bases, J lost 7 bases, and 7 bases stayed unmatched. CDR1 and CDR2 from the germline V gene are SGHRS and YFSETQ. The CDR3 covers 15 residues. The CDR3 bases are TGCGCCAGCAGCTTGGCGGGGGACAGGGCATTTGGCTACACCTTC. Protein product: CASSLAGDRAFGYTF. The full variable domain, completed using reference TRBV5-1 and TRBJ1-2, is KAGVTQTPRYLIKTRGQQVTLSCSPISGHRSVSWYQQTPGQGLQFLFEYFSETQRNKGNFPGRFSGRQFSNSRSEMNVSTLELGDSALYLCASSLAGDRAFGYTFGSGTRLTVV.

The chain couples TRBV19 to TRBJ1-1; no reliable D call. CDR3 length equals 13 residues. V dropped 4 bases and J dropped 0 bases, with 6 bases sitting between them. Germline lookup yields CDR1 LNHDA and CDR2 SQIVND (reference sequence). The CDR3 spells CASSKSLNTEAFF. CDR3 coding DNA: TGTGCCAGTAGTAAGAGCCTGAACACTGAAGCTTTCTTT.

The V and J genes are TRBV19 and TRBJ1-1, with TRBD1 matching over 12 bases. This CDR3 comprises 19 residues. The germline V gene encodes CDR1 LNHDA and CDR2 SQIVND (reference sequence). After removal of 4 bases from V and 7 bases from J, the junction contained 19 bases not matched to a gene. In nucleotides, the CDR3 is TGTGCCAGTAGTACGACCGCTTACATTATGGGACAGGGGGCAGGTGAAGCTTTCTTT. Translation gives CASSTTAYIMGQGAGEAFF.

This clone was observed a few times. This chain connects TRBV10-3 to TRBJ2-3; a possible D gene is TRBD2 (7 bases). The germline V gene has CDR1 ENHRY and CDR2 SYGVKD. The CDR3 is 13 residues long. V was clipped by 8 bases and J by 5 bases, with 14 bases between them. CDR3 sequence (DNA): TGTGCCATCGGGGGGGGCCAGGGAGATACGCAGTATTTT. This gives the protein CAIGGGQGDTQYF.

This clone appeared a single time. Written as DNA, the CDR3 is TGTGCCAGCAGTCCTAGGGGGCGGAATGAAAAACTGTTTTTT. Translated, it gives CASSPRGRNEKLFF. This chain connects TRBV7-9 to TRBJ1-4; TRBD1 agrees at 7 bases. CDR1 is SEHNR and CDR2 is FQNEAQ in the germline V gene (reference sequence). This CDR3 contains 14 residues. V shed 6 bases and J 5 bases; nucleotides not matched to a gene: 6.

This clone showed up just a few times. The CDR3 spells CASSPRVTGMQETQYF. The CDR3, as DNA: TGTGCCAGCAGCCCCAGAGTCACAGGGATGCAAGAGACCCAGTACTTC. The genes are TRBV7-9 and TRBJ2-5; maybe TRBD1 (6 bases). The CDR3 runs 16 residues. Trimming stripped 5 bases from V and 2 bases from J, with 18 bases between. The V gene's germline CDR1 is SEHNR and CDR2 FQNEAQ (reference sequence).

The V and J genes are TRBV7-3 and TRBJ1-2, with a possible D match to TRBD1 (5 bases). Germline values: CDR1 SGHTA, CDR2 FQGTGA. The V end was cut by 1 base, the J end by 6 bases, with 9 bases between. This CDR3 spans 13 amino acids. The CDR3 spells CASSLRQGHGYTF. In DNA, the CDR3 is TGTGCCAGCAGCTTAAGGCAGGGCCATGGCTACACCTTC.

This chain connects TRBV30 to TRBJ1-4; weak D call: TRBD1 (6 bases). The CDR3 loop spans 16 amino acids. Trimming left V 3 bases short and J 4 bases short, with 18 bases between. Germline V lookup: CDR1 GTSNPN, CDR2 SVGIG (reference sequence). The CDR3 spells CAWSLLLGAFNEKLFF. The CDR3 DNA reads TGTGCCTGGAGCCTGTTGCTGGGGGCCTTTAATGAAAAACTGTTTTTT.

This rearrangement joins TRBV9 to TRBJ2-2; D is possibly TRBD1 (5 bases). The length of the CDR3 is 16 residues. Looked up from germline, CDR1 is SGDLS and CDR2 is YYNGEE. V dropped 0 bases and J dropped 0 bases, with 9 bases sitting between them. Here the CDR3 DNA reads TGTGCCAGCAGCGTAGAGATAGGGGCGAACACCGGGGAGCTGTTTTTT. Its translation: CASSVEIGANTGELFF. The full variable domain, with the rest looked up from reference TRBV9 and TRBJ2-2, is DSGVTQTPKHLITATGQRVTLRCSPRSGDLSVYWYQQSLDQGLQFLIQYYNGEERAKGNILERFSAQQFPDLHSELNLSSLELGDSALYFCASSVEIGANTGELFFGEGSRLTVL.